Given below is one TCR beta chain in context. Original processing notes: Reference gene primer amplification in the assay estimated nucleated cell counts. Here immunoSEQ multiplex PCR was the method, and the copy in TCRdb shows in-frame clones only, minus some. V, J and clone size are taken as reported in that table, and D and trimming were inferred from the DNA itself. The sample contains some 78,000 clones, 75% to 90% of which appear only once. These data come from a study of blood T cell repertoires in COVID-19. This clonotype was obtained from a man in his sixties with active or convalescent COVID-19. The sequenced sample was peripheral blood.

The DNA of the CDR3 is TGTGCCAGCAGCGTAGGGGGCGGGGGATACACCGGGGAGCTGTTTTTT. It is translated as CASSVGGGGYTGELFF. The chain combines TRBV9 with TRBJ2-2; the match to TRBD2 covers 7 bases. This CDR3 has 16 amino acids. Looked up from germline, CDR1 is SGDLS and CDR2 is YYNGEE. V gave up 0 bases and J gave up 3 bases; unmatched junction bases: 5.